The clone carrying this T cell receptor (beta chain) was recorded only once. Its specificity is not known. CDR1 is MGHRA, CDR2 YSYEKL, per germline. This CDR3 contains 16 residues. The V end was cut by 4 bases, the J end by 4 bases, with 18 bases between. These data belong to a study of OX40 agonist ivuxolimab in advanced cancers. Study-wide context: The study gave patients intravenous ivuxolimab at 0.01 to 10 mg/kg every 2 weeks. Males comprised approximately 84% of the group, whose mean age was approximately 61 years (range about 23 to 80). The study reported partial responses in three patients: one hepatocellular carcinoma, two cutaneous melanoma. Study-wide results and caveats: Relative to CD4+ cells, CD8+ T cells on average had more expanded clones.

Sequencing was performed with immunoSEQ multiplex PCR; in TCRdb, only in-frame clones are kept and a portion is missing. The sample has about 83,000 clones; roughly 84% are singletons. This TCR was recovered from an adult with an advanced solid tumor such as melanoma, head and neck, liver or kidney cancer. Sequenced material: CD4+ or CD8+ T cells sorted from blood, taken in a trial of the OX40 agonist ivuxolimab. The chain employs TRBV4-1 and TRBJ2-3; D could derive from TRBD1 or TRBD2 (6 bases each). Here the CDR3 DNA reads TGCGCCAGCAGCCCCTTTTTCTCGGGGGCGGCAGATACGCAGTATTTT. Amino acids: CASSPFFSGAADTQYF.